This T cell receptor beta chain is drawn from a study of naive and memory T cell subsets. Only a few counts were recorded for this clonotype. Its cognate antigen is unknown. Per the germline V gene, CDR1 is SGHDN and CDR2 is FVKESK. Germline trimming cut 3 bases from V and 3 bases from J; bases unmatched to any gene: 4. The CDR3 has 16 residues. Findings of the study overall: Especially in CD8 cells, naive repertoires contained a few larger clonotypes, possibly CD45RA-re-expressing memory cells.

Two oligonucleotides, mixed equimolar, formed the beta constant-region primer covering TRBC1 and TRBC2. Ligated cDNA was amplified by four rounds of PCR with nested alpha and beta constant-region primers and SP2. TCRdb itself ran the UMI-ligation and nested PCR reads through MiXCR, one entry per CDR3 protein. This table has tens of thousands of distinct CDR3 sequences, 10% to 12% appearing once. J is TRBJ2-1 and V is TRBV14, with 11 bases identical to TRBD1. Sequencing was performed on naive CD4+ T cells from blood. The source of this sequence is a human donor in good health. CDR3 sequence reads: CASSHPGTGGYNEQFF. The CDR3 DNA reads TGTGCCAGCAGCCACCCAGGGACAGGGGGCTACAATGAGCAGTTCTTC. Full variable domain (rest looked up from reference TRBV14 and TRBJ2-1): EAGVTQFPSHSVIEKGQTVTLRCDPISGHDNLYWYRRVMGKEIKFLLHFVKESKQDESGMPNNRFLAERTGGTYSTLKVQPAELEDSGVYFCASSHPGTGGYNEQFFGPGTRLTVL.